This TCR beta chain originates from a study of cytomegalovirus exposure and HLA in healthy donors. Overall study results and limits: Through in vitro validation, three CMV-associated chains were shown to be specific for CMV antigens. An analysis done earlier found most TCR beta V segments productive about 90% or about 30% of the time. Most TCRs appeared rarely, but some public TCRs recurred in many donors.

Use of 60 Vbeta and 13 Jbeta primers characterized the PCR. Produced via immunoSEQ multiplex PCR; TCRdb's table is partial and in-frame only. The sample has about 82,000 clones; roughly four fifths are singletons. With respect to this clone: No antigen is known for it.

After removal of 3 bases from V and 6 bases from J, the junction contained 3 bases not matched to a gene. Germline V gene sequence: CDR1 GTSNPN, CDR2 SVGIG (reference sequence). The CDR3 has 13 amino acids. Sequences were obtained from PBMCs. This chain uses TRBV30 with TRBJ2-7, with 12 bases lining up with TRBD2. The origin of this receptor is a woman in her 50s in good health and CMV-seropositive. Written as DNA, the CDR3 is TGTGCCTGGAGGACTAGCGGGAGTCGCGAGCAGTACTTC. It is translated as CAWRTSGSREQYF.